This T cell receptor beta chain is drawn from a study of blood T cell repertoires in COVID-19 (dated by TCRdb to the early 2020s). With regard to the full study: The collaborator samples originated in the United States, Italy and Spain and spanned the acute and convalescent phases of COVID-19. The material from the prospective study consisted of cDNA or gDNA derived from T cells, B-cell-depleted T cells, or PBMCs. The samples were drawn from two sources: the first 160 participants of the ongoing ImmuneRACE study, and fewer than 1,500 subjects contributed by 6 global collaborators. Deeply sampled blood TCRbeta repertoires from subjects exposed to, actively infected with, or recovered from COVID-19 were included in the dataset. The repertoires were released in a freely available public database intended as a resource for research on the immune response to SARS-CoV-2. The sample metadata nearly always contained a de-identified subject ID, COVID-19 status, age in years and sex. HLA class I and class II types, where available, came from metadata supplied by the sample provider rather than from assay-based typing. General conclusions and limits of the study: Clinical and demographic metadata were provided uncurated, with the amount varying by source and participant.

TCRbeta CDR3 regions were amplified from genomic DNA using the immunoSEQ Assay, a bias-controlled multiplex PCR. The study's processing was this. Within the assay, amplification of reference gene primers was used to estimate how many nucleated cells each sample contained. To quantify the absolute abundance of each unique TCRbeta CDR3 rearrangement, sequence reads were collapsed and filtered. For each sample, productive Simpson clonality was calculated as the square root of Simpson's diversity index over productive rearrangements. The table was pulled from immuneACCESS by TCRdb, which kept in-frame rearrangements only. Such tables lose some clones; where checked, under half of the loss comes from unresolved V genes, and the rest has no known cause. Clonal size and the V and J genes are those of that table, whereas D and trimming came from the DNA. The sample yields around 300,000 clones; approximately 91% were counted once. The top ten clones comprise approximately 2% of the sample.

One collaborating source in Seattle enrolled patients during active infection and followed them longitudinally through the course of disease. Collaborating institutions collected whole blood in K2EDTA tubes following their own protocols. For TCRbeta analysis, collaborators shipped samples in one of three forms: frozen whole blood, isolated PBMCs, or DNA extracted from either of those sample types. From the cysteine through the phenylalanine, the CDR3 covers 12 amino acids. This entry keeps only the CDR3 DNA: 36 bases, framed from base 1. Trimming removed 5 bases from V and 5 bases from J; the gene matches leave 5 bases unexplained. As encoded in the germline V gene, CDR1 is SQVTM while CDR2 is ANQGSEA. Concerning this clone itself: What this receptor recognizes is not known. No per-base quality is available; no much larger clone lies one base away.

Sample: peripheral blood. The source of this sequence is a woman in her thirties with COVID-19, enrolled during active disease. The V and J segments used are TRBV29-1 and TRBJ2-7; 8 middle bases align to TRBD1. The bases read TGCAGCGTTCAGACAGGGGCCCACGAGCAGTACTTC. Its amino acids are CSVQTGAHEQYF.